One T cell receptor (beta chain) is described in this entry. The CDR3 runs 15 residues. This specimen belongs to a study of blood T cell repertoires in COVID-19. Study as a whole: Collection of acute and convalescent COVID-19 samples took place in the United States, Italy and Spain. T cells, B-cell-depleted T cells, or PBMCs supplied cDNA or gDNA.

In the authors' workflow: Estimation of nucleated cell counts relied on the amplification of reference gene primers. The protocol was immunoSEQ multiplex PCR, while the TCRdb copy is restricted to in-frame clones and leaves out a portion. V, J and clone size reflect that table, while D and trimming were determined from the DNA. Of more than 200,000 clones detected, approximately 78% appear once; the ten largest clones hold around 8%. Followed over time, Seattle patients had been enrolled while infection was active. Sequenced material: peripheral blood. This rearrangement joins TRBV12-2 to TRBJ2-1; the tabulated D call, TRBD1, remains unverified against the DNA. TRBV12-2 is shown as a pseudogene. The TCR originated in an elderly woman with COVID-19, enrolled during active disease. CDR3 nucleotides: TGTGCAAGTCGCTTAGACCGCCAGGGTGCCCATGAGCAGTTCTTC. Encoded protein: CASRLDRQGAHEQFF.